This T cell receptor beta chain was captured by sequencing in a study of post-analysis software for immune sequencing data (dated by TCRdb to between 2014 and 2017). A note on the overall study: Relapsing-remitting, secondary progressive and progressive-relapsing multiple sclerosis were recorded as disease courses, and subtype annotation was lacking for some patients. The multiple sclerosis patient repertoires were compared with approximately 11 previously published healthy control repertoires from donors aged 6 to 25 years. A subset of samples was prepared in parallel using single-end sample barcoding, then pooled and co-amplified after Illumina adapter ligation. General study outcomes and caveats: The control group was slightly older than the multiple sclerosis patient group. Direct clustering with F measure revealed strong co-clustering of samples prepared in the same batch, which led to a batch-effect correction. Patients showed significantly higher frequencies than controls for about 5 TRBV segments, among them TRBV5-6, TRBV5-1 and TRBV20-1. Significantly lower normalized Chao1 diversity was found in multiple sclerosis patients than in controls, suggesting substantial peripheral T-cell clonal expansion.

To demonstrate the VDJtools post-analysis software, the study profiled TCR beta repertoires from the peripheral blood of 10 to 15 young patients with multiple sclerosis. The patients with multiple sclerosis were children and adolescents between about 6 and 15 years of age. The CDR3 spans 15 residues, from the cysteine through the phenylalanine. The CDR3 DNA has 45 bases and is translated from base 1. CDR1 and CDR2 were assigned from the germline V gene as SGDLS and YYNGEE. Receptor amplification or capture employed PCR. Sequencing was performed on an Illumina HiSeq 2500. To reduce PCR and sequencing biases, unique molecular identifiers were incorporated into the TCR beta cDNA libraries. Every 1 to 10 million input T cells yielded roughly 500,000 cDNA molecules, meaning each molecule approximated one T cell. The patient libraries were prepared and sequenced using the same protocol as the earlier healthy control dataset. Samples belonging to the same batch were prepared together, multiplexed and sequenced on a shared HiSeq lane. As for the authors' bioinformatics: Raw barcoded reads were processed with MIGEC, discarding single-read molecular identifier groups before consensus assembly and CDR3 extraction. Clonotype tables were post-analysed with VDJtools, and diversity was normalized by down-sampling all datasets to the smallest sample size. In repertoire overlap clustering, CDR3 amino acid sequences, but not nucleotide sequences, were matched to correct batch-related cross-sample contamination. The public reads were reanalyzed by TCRdb: fastp trimming at Q25, MiXCR alignment, in-frame beta chains only. Each CDR3 protein gets just one entry, which takes the most common genes and DNA from the rows behind it. These V and J calls derive from TCRdb rather than the authors' analysis. This sample has approximately 770,000 distinct CDR3 sequences in its table, and more than 45% of those were observed once. Of the sample, 4.9% is held by the ten largest clones.

Worth noting for this clonotype: This receptor's antigen is unknown. Its ends do not fully match the called genes, so a read error is possible.

The TCR comes from a girl between 5 and 17 years old with multiple sclerosis. Recombination connected TRBV9 to TRBJ2-6; TRBD2 might be the D gene, on 5 matching bases. The specimen was blood. CDR3 protein: CASSVGTPGANVLTF. DNA sequence: TGTGCCAGTAGCGTAGGAACCCCCGGGGCCAACGTCCTGACTTTC.